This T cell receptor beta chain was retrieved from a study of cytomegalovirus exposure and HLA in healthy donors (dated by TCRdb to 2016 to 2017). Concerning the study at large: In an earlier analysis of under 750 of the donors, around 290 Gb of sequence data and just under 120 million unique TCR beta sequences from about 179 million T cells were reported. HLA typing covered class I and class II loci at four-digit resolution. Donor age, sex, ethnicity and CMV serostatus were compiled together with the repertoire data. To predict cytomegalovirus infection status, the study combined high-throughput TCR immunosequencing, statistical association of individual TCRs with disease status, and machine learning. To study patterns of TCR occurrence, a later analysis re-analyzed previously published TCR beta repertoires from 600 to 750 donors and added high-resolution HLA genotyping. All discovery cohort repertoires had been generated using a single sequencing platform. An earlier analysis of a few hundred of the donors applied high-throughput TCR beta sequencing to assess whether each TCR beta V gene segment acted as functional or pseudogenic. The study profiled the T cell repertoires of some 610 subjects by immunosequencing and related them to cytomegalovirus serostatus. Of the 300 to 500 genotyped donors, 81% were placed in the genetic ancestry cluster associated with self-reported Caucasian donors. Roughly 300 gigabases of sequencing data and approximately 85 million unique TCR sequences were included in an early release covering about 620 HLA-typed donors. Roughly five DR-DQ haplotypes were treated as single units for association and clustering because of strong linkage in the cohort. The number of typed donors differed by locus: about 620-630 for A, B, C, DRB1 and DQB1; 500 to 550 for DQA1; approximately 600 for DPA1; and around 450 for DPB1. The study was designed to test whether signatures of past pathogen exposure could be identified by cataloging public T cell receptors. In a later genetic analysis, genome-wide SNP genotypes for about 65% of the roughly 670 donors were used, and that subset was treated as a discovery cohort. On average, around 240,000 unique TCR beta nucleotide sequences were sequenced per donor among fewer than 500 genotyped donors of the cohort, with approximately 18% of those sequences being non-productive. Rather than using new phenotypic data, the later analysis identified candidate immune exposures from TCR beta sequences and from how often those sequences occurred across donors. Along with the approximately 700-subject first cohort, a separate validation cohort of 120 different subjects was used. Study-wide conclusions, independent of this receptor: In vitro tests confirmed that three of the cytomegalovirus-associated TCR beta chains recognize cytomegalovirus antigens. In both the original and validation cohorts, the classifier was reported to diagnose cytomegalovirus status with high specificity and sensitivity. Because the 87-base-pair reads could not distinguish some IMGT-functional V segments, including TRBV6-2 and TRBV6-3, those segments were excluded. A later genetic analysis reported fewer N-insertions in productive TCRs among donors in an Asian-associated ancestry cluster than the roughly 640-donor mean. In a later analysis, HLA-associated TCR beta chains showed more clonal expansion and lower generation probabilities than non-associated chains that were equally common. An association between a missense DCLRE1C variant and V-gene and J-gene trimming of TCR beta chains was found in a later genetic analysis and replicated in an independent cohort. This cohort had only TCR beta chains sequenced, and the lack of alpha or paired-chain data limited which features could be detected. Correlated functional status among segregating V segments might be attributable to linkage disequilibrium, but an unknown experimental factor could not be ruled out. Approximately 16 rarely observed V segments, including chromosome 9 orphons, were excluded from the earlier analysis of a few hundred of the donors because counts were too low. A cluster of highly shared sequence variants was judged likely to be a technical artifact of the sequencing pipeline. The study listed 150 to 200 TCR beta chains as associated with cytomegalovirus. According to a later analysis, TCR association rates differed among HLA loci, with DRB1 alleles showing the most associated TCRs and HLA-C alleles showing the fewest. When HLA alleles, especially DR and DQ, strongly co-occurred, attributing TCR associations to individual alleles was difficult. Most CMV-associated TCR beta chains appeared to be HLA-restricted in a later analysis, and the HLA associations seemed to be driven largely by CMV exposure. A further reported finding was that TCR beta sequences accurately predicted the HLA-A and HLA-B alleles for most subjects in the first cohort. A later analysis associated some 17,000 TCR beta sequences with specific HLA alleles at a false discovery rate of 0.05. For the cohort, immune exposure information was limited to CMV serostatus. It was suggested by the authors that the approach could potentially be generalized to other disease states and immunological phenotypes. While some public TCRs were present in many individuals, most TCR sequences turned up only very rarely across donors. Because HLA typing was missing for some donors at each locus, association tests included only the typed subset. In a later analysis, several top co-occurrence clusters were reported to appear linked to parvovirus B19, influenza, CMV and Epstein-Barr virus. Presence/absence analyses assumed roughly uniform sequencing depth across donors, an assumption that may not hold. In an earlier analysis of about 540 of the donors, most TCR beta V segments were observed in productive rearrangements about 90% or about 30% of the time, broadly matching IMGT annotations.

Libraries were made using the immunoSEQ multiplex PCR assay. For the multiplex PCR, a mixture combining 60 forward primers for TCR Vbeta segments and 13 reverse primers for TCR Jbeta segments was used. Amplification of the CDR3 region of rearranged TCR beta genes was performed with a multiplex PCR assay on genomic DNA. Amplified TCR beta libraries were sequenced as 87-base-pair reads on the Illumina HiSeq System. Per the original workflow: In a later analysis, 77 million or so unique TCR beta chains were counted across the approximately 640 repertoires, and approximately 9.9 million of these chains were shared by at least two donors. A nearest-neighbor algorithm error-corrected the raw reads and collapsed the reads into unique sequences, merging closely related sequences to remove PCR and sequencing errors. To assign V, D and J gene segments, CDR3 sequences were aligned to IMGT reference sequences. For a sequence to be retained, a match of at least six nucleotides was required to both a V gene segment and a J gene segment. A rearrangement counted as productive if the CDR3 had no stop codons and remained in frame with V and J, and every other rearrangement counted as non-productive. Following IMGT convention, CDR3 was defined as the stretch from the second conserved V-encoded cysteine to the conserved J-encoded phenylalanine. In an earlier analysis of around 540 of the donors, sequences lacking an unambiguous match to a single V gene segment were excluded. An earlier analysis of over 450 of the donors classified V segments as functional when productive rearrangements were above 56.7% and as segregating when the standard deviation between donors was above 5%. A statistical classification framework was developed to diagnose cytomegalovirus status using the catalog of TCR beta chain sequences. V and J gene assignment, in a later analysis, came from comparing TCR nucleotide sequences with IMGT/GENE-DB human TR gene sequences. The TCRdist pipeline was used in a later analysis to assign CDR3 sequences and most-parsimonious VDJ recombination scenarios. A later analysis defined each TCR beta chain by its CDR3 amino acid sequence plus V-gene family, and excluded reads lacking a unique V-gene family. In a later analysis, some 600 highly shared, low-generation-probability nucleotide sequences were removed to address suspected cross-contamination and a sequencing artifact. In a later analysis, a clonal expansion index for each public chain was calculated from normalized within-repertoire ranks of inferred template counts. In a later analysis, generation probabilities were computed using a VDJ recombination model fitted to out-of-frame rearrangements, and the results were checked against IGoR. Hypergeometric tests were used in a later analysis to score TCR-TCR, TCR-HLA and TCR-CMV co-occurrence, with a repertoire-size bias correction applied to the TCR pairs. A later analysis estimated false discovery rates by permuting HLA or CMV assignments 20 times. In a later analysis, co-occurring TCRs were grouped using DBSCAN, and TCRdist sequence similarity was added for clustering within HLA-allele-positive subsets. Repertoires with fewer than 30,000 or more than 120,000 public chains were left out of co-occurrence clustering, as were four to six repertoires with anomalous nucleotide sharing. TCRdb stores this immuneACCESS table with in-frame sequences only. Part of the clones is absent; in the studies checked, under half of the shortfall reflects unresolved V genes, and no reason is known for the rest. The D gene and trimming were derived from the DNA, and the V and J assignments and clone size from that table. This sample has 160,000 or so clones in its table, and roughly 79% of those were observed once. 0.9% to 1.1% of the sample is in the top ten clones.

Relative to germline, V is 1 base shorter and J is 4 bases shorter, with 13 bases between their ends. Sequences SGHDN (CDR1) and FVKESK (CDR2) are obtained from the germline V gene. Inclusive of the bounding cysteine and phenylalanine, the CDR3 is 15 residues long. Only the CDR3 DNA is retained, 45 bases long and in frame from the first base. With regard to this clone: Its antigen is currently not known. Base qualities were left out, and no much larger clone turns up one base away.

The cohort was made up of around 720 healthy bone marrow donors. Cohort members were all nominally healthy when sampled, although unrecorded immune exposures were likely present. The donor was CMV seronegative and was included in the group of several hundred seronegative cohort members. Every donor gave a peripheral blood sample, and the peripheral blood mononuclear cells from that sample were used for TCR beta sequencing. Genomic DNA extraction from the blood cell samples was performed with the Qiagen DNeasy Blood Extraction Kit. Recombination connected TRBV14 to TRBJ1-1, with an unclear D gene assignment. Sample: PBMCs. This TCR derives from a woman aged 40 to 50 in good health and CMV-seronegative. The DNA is TGTGCCAGCAGCCAAGGACAATTTCGTAGCACTGAAGCTTTCTTT. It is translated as CASSQGQFRSTEAFF.